This TCR beta chain was found in a study of blood T cell repertoires in COVID-19. Trimming shortened V by 0 bases and J by 3 bases, and 9 bases separated the two germline ends. Germline lookup yields CDR1 SGDLS and CDR2 YYNGEE. The CDR3 covers 14 residues. Here immunoSEQ multiplex PCR was the method, and the copy in TCRdb shows in-frame clones only, minus some. In the table there are about 64,000 clones, approximately 85% of which are singletons. The clonotype was recovered from a woman in her sixties with COVID-19, enrolled during active disease. Source material: peripheral blood. This chain connects TRBV9 to TRBJ1-2; no reliable D call. CDR3 loop: CASSVAAVDYGYTF. The DNA for the CDR3 is TGTGCCAGCAGCGTAGCTGCGGTCGACTATGGCTACACCTTC.